Below are 9 T cell receptor beta chains sequenced from a single sample in a study of shared clonotypes between healthy human individuals. Profiling relied on immunoSEQ multiplex PCR, and the TCRdb table lists in-frame clones only, not all of them. The table has 150,000 to 200,000 clones, 80% to 95% seen once. Sequenced input: naive CD4+ T cells sorted from blood. Sample subset: CD45RA+ positively selected. Every receptor here comes from a woman younger than 45 in good health.

The chain has TRBV5-5 and TRBJ2-7; tentatively, D is TRBD1 (6 bases). This CDR3 is 13 amino acids long. V was cut by 2 bases and J by 5 bases, with 11 bases left in between. Germline CDR1 SGHKS, CDR2 YYEKEE (reference sequence). The CDR3 reads CASSLQGSNEQYF. CDR3 DNA sequence: TGTGCCAGCAGCTTACAGGGTTCCAACGAGCAGTACTTC.

The chain has TRBV19 and TRBJ1-5; D is perhaps TRBD1 (5 bases). The CDR3 extends over 17 amino acids. V was shortened by 3 bases and J by 0 bases, with 15 bases between the two germline ends. Germline CDR1 and CDR2: LNHDA and SQIVND (reference sequence). This chain's CDR3 is CASSIGPGPLSNQPQHF. In DNA form, the CDR3 reads TGTGCCAGTAGTATTGGGCCAGGGCCCCTTAGCAATCAGCCCCAGCATTTT.

V is TRBV7-2 and J is TRBJ2-7, with TRBD2 as a possible D gene (6 bases). Trimming removed 3 bases from V and 1 base from J, with 13 bases in between. Germline CDR1 SGHTA, CDR2 FQGNSA. This CDR3 contains 15 residues. The CDR3 here is CASSLIGRTSYEQYF. The CDR3 nucleotides read TGTGCCAGCAGCTTGATCGGGAGAACGTCCTACGAGCAGTACTTC.

J is TRBJ2-1 and V is TRBV27, with 10 nucleotides matching TRBD2. This CDR3 is built from 17 residues. Losses at the gene ends were 2 bases for V and 4 bases for J; bases not matched to a gene: 8. Germline V gives CDR1 MNHEY, CDR2 SMNVEV (reference sequence). The CDR3 spells CASSLEASGSRYNEQFF. The CDR3 DNA reads as TGTGCCAGCAGTTTAGAGGCTAGCGGGAGTCGGTACAATGAGCAGTTCTTC.

The J gene is TRBJ2-7, the V gene TRBV19; tentatively, D is TRBD2 (5 bases). Trimming removed 3 bases from V and 1 base from J, with 13 bases in between. Germline V lookup: CDR1 LNHDA, CDR2 SQIVND (reference sequence). The CDR3 is made up of 15 amino acids. This CDR3 reads CASSMRAYKSYEQYF. The CDR3, as DNA: TGTGCCAGTAGTATGCGGGCCTATAAGTCCTACGAGCAGTACTTC.

This clone was detected once. The chain has TRBV6-5 and TRBJ2-7, with D possibly TRBD2 on 6 matching bases. The CDR3 is 13 amino acids. Trimming took 6 bases from V and 4 from J, leaving 13 bases between them. Germline V CDR1 and CDR2: MNHEY, SVGAGI. The CDR3 loop reads CASRRGREYEQYF. The CDR3 DNA reads TGTGCCAGCAGAAGGGGCCGGGAGTACGAGCAGTACTTC.

The chain is built from TRBV16 and TRBJ2-7, with no clear D. Trimming pared 0 bases from V and 6 bases from J, leaving 9 bases between. The germline V gene encodes CDR1 KGHSY and CDR2 FQNENV. The CDR3 runs to 13 residues. CDR3 bases: TGTGCCAGCAGCCAATCGAGAGCCGCCGAGCAGTACTTC. Translation: CASSQSRAAEQYF.

This chain links TRBV28 with TRBJ2-7; D might be TRBD1 (5 bases). Germline assignment: CDR1 MDHEN and CDR2 SYDVKM. V gave up 6 bases and J gave up 5 bases, with 14 bases separating them. The CDR3 is made up of 13 amino acids. Here the CDR3 DNA reads TGTGCCAGCAGCCCACGATTGGGGCACGAGCAGTACTTC. Encoded protein: CASSPRLGHEQYF.

The CDR3 protein is CASSQGDSRFYEQYF. CDR3 coding DNA: TGCGCCAGCAGCCAAGGGGACTCAAGATTCTACGAGCAGTACTTC. The rearrangement links TRBV4-1 to TRBJ2-7, with D maybe TRBD2 (6 bases). With 1 base removed from V and 3 bases from J, the gap between germline ends came to 13 bases. Germline CDR1 reads MGHRA; CDR2 reads YSYEKL. The length of the CDR3 is 15 residues.